This T cell receptor (beta chain) was identified in a study of blood T cell repertoires in COVID-19. Study overall: Acute and convalescent COVID-19 specimens originated in the United States, Italy and Spain. The cDNA or gDNA used as material had been derived from T cells, B-cell-depleted T cells, or PBMCs.

In the study's own analysis: How many nucleated cells were present was estimated from reference gene primer amplification. Assay used: immunoSEQ multiplex PCR; TCRdb lists only in-frame clones, some missing. The V and J calls and clone size come from that table; D and trimming were worked out from the DNA. This table holds under 75,000 clones, more than 70% found once. CDR1 and CDR2 from the germline V gene are LNHNV and YYDKDF (reference sequence). Trimming pared 1 base from V and 1 base from J, leaving 7 bases between. The CDR3 length is 14 residues. The chain is built from TRBV15 and TRBJ1-1, with a weak D call TRBD1 (5 bases). Sequencing input: peripheral blood. The TCR originated in a human donor in a cohort sampled during active COVID-19. As DNA, the CDR3 is TGTGCCACCAGCAGAGGCAGGGCGAACACTGAAGCTTTCTTT. This encodes CATSRGRANTEAFF.